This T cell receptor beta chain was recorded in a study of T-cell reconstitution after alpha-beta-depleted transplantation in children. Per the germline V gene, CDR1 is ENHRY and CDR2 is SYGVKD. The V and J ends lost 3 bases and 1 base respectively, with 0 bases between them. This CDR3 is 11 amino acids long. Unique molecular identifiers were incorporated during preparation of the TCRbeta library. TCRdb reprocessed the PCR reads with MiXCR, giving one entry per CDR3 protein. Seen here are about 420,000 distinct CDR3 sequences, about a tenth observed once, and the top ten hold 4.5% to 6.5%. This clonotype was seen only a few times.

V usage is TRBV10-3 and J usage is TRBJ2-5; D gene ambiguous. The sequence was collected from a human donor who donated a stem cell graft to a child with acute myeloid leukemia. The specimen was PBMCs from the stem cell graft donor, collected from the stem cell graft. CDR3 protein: CAISDQETQYF. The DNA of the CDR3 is TGTGCCATCAGTGACCAAGAGACCCAGTACTTC.